The T cell receptor beta chain described here comes from a study of blood T cell repertoires in COVID-19. Across the study: The United States, Italy and Spain supplied acute and convalescent COVID-19 samples. The cDNA or gDNA used as material had been derived from T cells, B-cell-depleted T cells, or PBMCs.

Original data processing: Reference gene primer amplification yielded estimated nucleated cell counts. This table comes from immunoSEQ multiplex PCR, and its TCRdb copy is limited to in-frame clones, with some not included. The DNA was the basis for D and trimming; V, J and clone size are from that table. The sample has some 73,000 clones, 65% to 85% seen once. The V end was cut by 3 bases, the J end by 4 bases, with 12 bases between. From germline, CDR1 is DFQATT and CDR2 SNEGSKA (reference sequence). The CDR3 has 13 residues. This TCR was recovered from a human donor in a cohort sampled during active COVID-19. The sequencing input was peripheral blood. J is TRBJ1-1 and V is TRBV20-1, with D maybe TRBD1 (6 bases). CDR3 sequence: CSASIGGFTEAFF. Here the CDR3 DNA reads TGCAGTGCTAGTATTGGGGGCTTCACTGAAGCTTTCTTT.